Below are 12 T cell receptor beta chains sequenced from a single sample in a study of regulatory T cells in long-lasting Graves disease (dated by TCRdb to 2020 to 2022). In light of the paper, this sample's time point label describes: newly diagnosed GD, antithyroid drugs for less than 3 months. RNA was extracted from PBMCs in TRIzol for both TCR sequencing and RNA sequencing. The protocol used for the library was multiplex PCR. Sequencing was carried out with an Illumina HiSeq 4000. To build TCR beta libraries, CDR3 regions were amplified by Arm-PCR using iRepertoire HTBI primers. TCRdb applied fastp at Q25 and MiXCR to the public reads, then kept only in-frame beta chains. Identical CDR3 protein sequences are pooled into one entry, listed with their most common genes and DNA. In this sample the table shows approximately 210,000 distinct CDR3 sequences, about a sixth of which occur a single time. The top ten hold approximately 20% of the sample.

Source: peripheral blood mononuclear cells (PBMCs), taken at new diagnosis, from a patient treated with antithyroid drugs. Receptor source: a female donor with Graves disease.

At least ten counts were recorded for this clonotype. The rearrangement uses TRBV11-1 and TRBJ2-1; a possible D gene is TRBD1 (5 bases). The CDR3 runs to 14 residues. The germline V gene encodes CDR1 SGHAT and CDR2 FQDESV (reference sequence). Trimming shortened V by 1 base and J by 8 bases, and 12 bases separated the two germline ends. This chain's CDR3 is CASSLGGSIHEQFF. The CDR3 DNA reads TGTGCCAGCAGCTTAGGGGGCAGTATTCATGAGCAGTTCTTC.

This clonotype occurred many times. The chain uses TRBV28 and TRBJ2-7; 8 bases agree with TRBD2. The CDR3 is made up of 15 amino acids. Unmatched junction bases numbered 10, after V lost 5 bases and J lost 4 bases. CDR1 is MDHEN, CDR2 SYDVKM, per germline. CDR3 nucleotides: TGTGCCAGCAGTGATCCGGGACTAGGGAATTACGAGCAGTACTTC. Translating gives CASSDPGLGNYEQYF.

This clonotype was seen more than once but under ten times. This likely stems from a read error, as it lies one base from a far larger clone. The rearrangement uses TRBV2 and TRBJ2-1, with D unclear. The J call is uncertain, as TRBJ2-5 better fits the DNA end. From germline, CDR1 is SNHLY and CDR2 FYNNEI. The CDR3 length is 11 residues. The CDR3 loop is CASSPLGTQYF. CDR3 in DNA: TGTGCCAGCAGCCCGCTGGGGACCCAGTACTTC.

V gene TRBV5-5 combines with J gene TRBJ2-6; D is uncertain. Trimming shortened V by 1 base and J by 4 bases, and 9 bases separated the two germline ends. The CDR3 is 15 residues long. CDR1 is SGHKS, CDR2 YYEKEE, per germline (reference sequence). CDR3 DNA: TGTGCCAGCAGCTTGCTCCCCGGAGGGGCCAACGTCCTGACTTTC. Translating gives CASSLLPGGANVLTF.

This clonotype showed up many times. This chain connects TRBV30 to TRBJ2-1; 8 bases align to TRBD1. V shed 8 bases and J 0 bases; nucleotides not matched to a gene: 0. The CDR3 covers 12 residues. Germline-derived CDR1 and CDR2 are GTSNPN and SVGIG (reference sequence). CDR3 residues: CATGGSYNEQFF. CDR3 in DNA: TGTGCCACAGGGGGCTCCTACAATGAGCAGTTCTTC.

The CDR3 here is CASSLLSPPGNTIYF. For the CDR3, the DNA is TGTGCCAGCAGTTTACTGAGTCCCCCTGGAAACACCATATATTTT. The chain uses TRBV12-3 or TRBV12-4 and TRBJ1-3; D remains unclear. V shed 2 bases and J shed 2 bases, with 10 bases lying between them. This CDR3 has 15 amino acids.

J is TRBJ2-1 and V is TRBV9, with TRBD2 matching 14 bases. Germline V CDR1 and CDR2: SGDLS, YYNGEE. The CDR3 has 17 amino acids. The trim removed 0 bases at V and 7 bases at J, leaving 6 bases unmatched. For the CDR3, the DNA is TGTGCCAGCAGCGTAGAGGGGACTAGCGGGAGTACGAATGAGCAGTTCTTC. As protein: CASSVEGTSGSTNEQFF.

This clonotype was counted at least ten times. The CDR3 DNA follows: TGTGCCAGCAGTTTATTTGGGGACGGCTACACCTTC. It encodes CASSLFGDGYTF. The chain links TRBV27 to TRBJ1-2; weak D call: TRBD1 (5 bases). The CDR3 is made up of 12 amino acids. V lost 1 base, J lost 8 bases, and 8 bases lay in between. CDR1 is MNHEY and CDR2 is SMNVEV in the germline V gene (reference sequence).

This clonotype has a count of ten or more. This chain joins TRBV27 and TRBJ1-6, with 7 positions matching TRBD1. The CDR3 is 14 amino acids. The trim removed 5 bases at V and 9 bases at J, leaving 7 bases unmatched. Germline V gene data show CDR1 as MNHEY and CDR2 as SMNVEV (reference sequence). This chain's CDR3 is CASSLRDRSSPLHF. The CDR3 nucleotides read TGTGCCAGCAGTCTCCGGGACAGATCTTCACCCCTCCACTTT.

This clonotype has ten or more counts. The V and J genes are TRBV12-3 or TRBV12-4 and TRBJ1-3; D call uncertain. The CDR3 has 12 amino acids. V was cut by 3 bases and J by 5 bases, with 5 bases left in between. The CDR3 here is CASSFGRNTIYF. The CDR3 nucleotides read TGTGCCAGCAGTTTTGGTCGAAACACCATATATTTT.

Many counts were recorded for this clonotype. This chain joins TRBV12-3 or TRBV12-4 and TRBJ1-3, with D perhaps matching TRBD1 (6 bases). CDR3 length: 15 residues. Deletions cut 4 bases from V and 0 bases from J, with 10 bases between. Written as DNA, the CDR3 is TGTGCCAGCAGTTCGGACAGACTCTCTGGAAACACCATATATTTT. Amino acids: CASSSDRLSGNTIYF.

This clonotype was seen many times. The V call is TRBV18, the J call TRBJ2-1; a possible D gene is TRBD1 (5 bases). Deletions cut 5 bases from V and 8 bases from J, with 13 bases between. CDR1 and CDR2 (germline): KGHSH, LQKENI. The CDR3 covers 13 residues. The CDR3 region is CASSRGKADEQFF. In nucleotides, the CDR3 is TGTGCCAGCTCAAGGGGAAAGGCTGATGAGCAGTTCTTC.